A selection of T cell receptor beta chains follows, all from one sample in a study of shared clonotypes between healthy human individuals. The data were produced by immunoSEQ multiplex PCR, yet TCRdb's version contains in-frame clones alone and is incomplete. The data hold around 1.5 million clones, with about 98% observed a single time. The sample taken for sequencing was naive CD4+ T cells sorted from blood. These receptors were obtained from a man aged 25-45 years in good health. CDR3s include the opening cysteine and the closing phenylalanine or tryptophan. The order of the fields is V gene, clone size, J gene, D gene, CDR3 protein, CDR3 DNA. D genes are given only for firm matches. Not every row has a clone size; where given, it reads once, few, many or a size class.

V: TRBV11-2; size: once; J: TRBJ2-2; D: NA; CDR3: CASSVIARGNTGELFF; DNA: TGTGCCAGCAGCGTCATAGCTCGGGGTAACACCGGGGAGCTGTTTTTT
V: TRBV5-1; size: NA; J: TRBJ2-1; D: NA; CDR3: CASSFDGYNEQFF; DNA: TGCGCCAGCAGTTTTGACGGATACAATGAGCAGTTCTTC
V: TRBV10-3; size: NA; J: TRBJ2-3; D: NA; CDR3: CATSGLALVSYDADTQYF; DNA: TGTGCCACCTCGGGACTGGCACTCGTCTCTTATGACGCAGATACGCAGTATTTT
V: TRBV11-3; size: once; J: TRBJ2-7; D: TRBD1; CDR3: CASSLTGGFEQYF; DNA: TGTGCCAGCAGCCTAACAGGGGGGTTCGAGCAGTACTTC
V: TRBV18; size: NA; J: TRBJ1-2; D: NA; CDR3: CASSPSAASDYGYTF; DNA: TGTGCCAGCTCACCATCGGCAGCCTCGGACTATGGCTACACCTTC
V: TRBV5-8; size: NA; J: TRBJ2-3; D: TRBD1; CDR3: CASSLGARGLDTQYF; DNA: TGTGCCAGCAGCTTGGGGGCTAGGGGGCTCGATACGCAGTATTTT
V: TRBV18; size: NA; J: TRBJ2-3; D: NA; CDR3: CASSPPALQTDTQYF; DNA: TGTGCCAGCTCACCACCGGCACTCCAGACAGATACGCAGTATTTT
V: TRBV2; size: NA; J: TRBJ2-3; D: NA; CDR3: CASSDRGRTDTQYF; DNA: TGTGCCAGCAGTGACAGGGGGAGGACAGATACGCAGTATTTT
V: TRBV18; size: NA; J: TRBJ1-2; D: NA; CDR3: CASSPYAVGIGGRGYTF; DNA: TGTGCCAGCTCACCATACGCTGTTGGGATAGGGGGTCGCGGCTACACCTTC
V: TRBV18; size: NA; J: TRBJ2-7; D: TRBD2; CDR3: CASSPLGGSEQYF; DNA: TGTGCCAGCTCACCACTGGGGGGGAGCGAGCAGTACTTC
V: TRBV6-6; size: NA; J: TRBJ1-5; D: TRBD1; CDR3: CASSPPRGQNQPQHF; DNA: TGTGCCAGCAGTCCACCCAGGGGGCAGAATCAGCCCCAGCATTTT
V: TRBV7-2; size: NA; J: TRBJ2-1; D: NA; CDR3: CASSLAGPPLFF; DNA: TGTGCCAGCAGCTTAGCGGGACCCCCCTTGTTCTTC
V: TRBV7-2; size: NA; J: TRBJ2-7; D: NA; CDR3: CASSLLSADSSYEQYF; DNA: TGTGCCAGCAGCTTACTCTCGGCCGATAGCTCCTACGAGCAGTACTTC
V: TRBV18; size: NA; J: TRBJ2-5; D: TRBD1; CDR3: CASSPRLDRVGTETQYF; DNA: TGTGCCAGCTCACCACGATTGGACAGGGTCGGAACAGAGACCCAGTACTTC
V: TRBV6-6; size: NA; J: TRBJ2-3; D: NA; CDR3: CASDSPGSPDTQYF; DNA: TGTGCCAGCGATTCCCCCGGGAGCCCAGATACGCAGTATTTT
V: TRBV27; size: NA; J: TRBJ2-1; D: NA; CDR3: CASSLGTAARMRNEQFF; DNA: TGTGCCAGCAGTTTAGGGACCGCGGCCCGGATGCGCAATGAGCAGTTCTTC
V: TRBV10-3; size: NA; J: TRBJ2-7; D: TRBD2; CDR3: CAISGTSGDYEQYF; DNA: TGTGCCATCAGCGGGACTAGCGGGGACTACGAGCAGTACTTC
V: TRBV7-9; size: NA; J: TRBJ2-5; D: TRBD2; CDR3: CASSLVPRREGNF; DNA: TGTGCCAGCAGCTTAGTCCCTCGCCGGGAGGGGAACTTC
V: TRBV19; size: NA; J: TRBJ1-4; D: NA; CDR3: CASAIDRNEKLFF; DNA: TGTGCCAGTGCCATCGACAGGAATGAAAAACTGTTTTTT
V: TRBV5-4; size: NA; J: TRBJ1-2; D: TRBD1; CDR3: CASSSGQYYGYTF; DNA: TGTGCCAGCAGCTCGGGACAGTACTATGGCTACACCTTC
V: TRBV7-8; size: NA; J: TRBJ1-2; D: TRBD1; CDR3: CASSFSGTVGYGYTF; DNA: TGTGCCAGCAGCTTTTCCGGGACAGTTGGCTATGGCTACACCTTC
V: TRBV18; size: NA; J: TRBJ2-7; D: NA; CDR3: CASSPLANIRPGSYEQYF; DNA: TGTGCCAGCTCACCACTAGCGAATATTAGACCTGGCTCCTACGAGCAGTACTTC
V: TRBV7-2; size: NA; J: TRBJ2-1; D: TRBD2; CDR3: CASSFLAGVFNEQFF; DNA: TGTGCCAGCAGCTTTCTAGCGGGGGTGTTCAATGAGCAGTTCTTC
V: TRBV29-1; size: NA; J: TRBJ2-3; D: NA; CDR3: CSVVRSSTDTQYF; DNA: TGCAGCGTTGTCCGGTCAAGCACAGATACGCAGTATTTT
V: TRBV28; size: NA; J: TRBJ2-4; D: NA; CDR3: CASSYQFGNIQYF; DNA: TGTGCCAGCAGTTACCAATTTGGAAACATTCAGTACTTC
V: TRBV13; size: once; J: TRBJ1-2; D: NA; CDR3: CASSLSTPNLEGYTF; DNA: TGTGCCAGCAGCTTAAGCACCCCAAACCTGGAAGGCTACACCTTC
V: TRBV28; size: NA; J: TRBJ2-7; D: NA; CDR3: CASWDSYEQYF; DNA: TGTGCCAGCTGGGACTCCTACGAGCAGTACTTC
V: TRBV7-2; size: NA; J: TRBJ2-7; D: NA; CDR3: CASSLVQGVEQYF; DNA: TGTGCCAGCAGCTTAGTGCAAGGGGTCGAGCAGTACTTC
V: TRBV5-6; size: NA; J: TRBJ1-5; D: TRBD1; CDR3: CASSPDRGNQPQHF; DNA: TGTGCCAGCAGCCCCGACAGGGGTAATCAGCCCCAGCATTTT
V: TRBV5-1; size: NA; J: TRBJ1-2; D: TRBD1; CDR3: CASSLDRGHFGYTF; DNA: TGCGCCAGCAGCTTAGACAGGGGTCATTTTGGCTACACCTTC
V: TRBV11-2; size: NA; J: TRBJ1-2; D: NA; CDR3: CASGLSRVNYGYTF; DNA: TGTGCCTCAGGACTGTCTCGGGTTAACTATGGCTACACCTTC
V: TRBV6-4; size: NA; J: TRBJ1-5; D: TRBD1; CDR3: CASTPLGQGNQPQHF; DNA: TGTGCCAGCACCCCGCTAGGACAGGGAAATCAGCCCCAGCATTTT
V: TRBV6-5; size: NA; J: TRBJ1-2; D: TRBD1; CDR3: CASSATGNYGYTF; DNA: TGTGCCAGCAGCGCGACAGGGAACTATGGCTACACCTTC
V: TRBV2; size: NA; J: TRBJ1-5; D: NA; CDR3: CASSDRTGRNQPQHF; DNA: TGTGCCAGCAGTGATAGAACGGGGCGAAATCAGCCCCAGCATTTT
V: TRBV4-1; size: NA; J: TRBJ1-4; D: NA; CDR3: CASSHPDSLFVNEKLFF; DNA: TGCGCCAGCAGCCACCCCGACAGTCTGTTTGTGAATGAAAAACTGTTTTTT
V: TRBV25-1; size: NA; J: TRBJ2-7; D: NA; CDR3: CASSELQGEGREQYF; DNA: TGTGCCAGCAGTGAATTGCAGGGAGAAGGTCGCGAGCAGTACTTC
V: TRBV4-2; size: NA; J: TRBJ2-1; D: NA; CDR3: CASSQGWARFF; DNA: TGTGCCAGCAGCCAAGGCTGGGCGCGGTTCTTC
V: TRBV29-1; size: NA; J: TRBJ1-1; D: NA; CDR3: CSAGNTEAFF; DNA: TGCAGCGCGGGGAACACTGAAGCTTTCTTT
V: TRBV5-6; size: NA; J: TRBJ1-2; D: NA; CDR3: CASSLGEGYGYTF; DNA: TGTGCCAGCAGCTTGGGGGAGGGCTATGGCTACACCTTC
V: TRBV7-9; size: NA; J: TRBJ2-5; D: TRBD1; CDR3: CASSLDRDQETQYF; DNA: TGTGCCAGCAGCTTGGACAGGGACCAAGAGACCCAGTACTTC
V: TRBV5-1; size: NA; J: TRBJ1-1; D: NA; CDR3: CASSPGLGSMNTEAFF; DNA: TGCGCCAGCAGCCCCGGACTGGGGTCAATGAACACTGAAGCTTTCTTT
V: TRBV5-4; size: NA; J: TRBJ2-6; D: NA; CDR3: CASSLARTGANVLTF; DNA: TGTGCCAGCAGCTTGGCCAGGACTGGGGCCAACGTCCTGACTTTC
V: TRBV14; size: NA; J: TRBJ2-2; D: NA; CDR3: CASSQVVEGKWTGELFF; DNA: TGTGCCAGCAGCCAAGTTGTAGAAGGGAAGTGGACCGGGGAGCTGTTTTTT
V: TRBV11-2; size: NA; J: TRBJ2-7; D: NA; CDR3: CASSSGWTDAYEQYF; DNA: TGTGCCAGCAGCTCAGGGTGGACAGATGCCTACGAGCAGTACTTC
V: TRBV10-1; size: NA; J: TRBJ1-2; D: NA; CDR3: CASSEGSGRNYGYTF; DNA: TGCGCCAGCAGTGAGGGCAGTGGGAGGAACTATGGCTACACCTTC
V: TRBV7-3; size: NA; J: TRBJ2-2; D: TRBD2; CDR3: CASSSQGSGTGELFF; DNA: TGTGCCAGCAGCTCCCAGGGTAGCGGGACCGGGGAGCTGTTTTTT
V: TRBV30; size: NA; J: TRBJ1-3; D: NA; CDR3: CAWSSEGNTIYF; DNA: TGTGCCTGGAGTTCAGAGGGAAACACCATATATTTT
V: TRBV5-1; size: once; J: TRBJ1-4; D: TRBD1; CDR3: CASSPTGANEKLFF; DNA: TGCGCCAGCAGCCCGACAGGGGCTAATGAAAAACTGTTTTTT